One TCR beta chain is described in this entry. The antigen is undetermined. Whole-study results and caveats: The larger cohort examined one V-J beta rearrangement, not whole repertoires. Greatest tumor Treg TCR overlap was with tumor naive CD4+ cells. The TCR gene usage of tumor memory CD4+ T cells clustered together with blood and lymph node memory CD4+ cells and with lymph node naive CD4+ cells.

The length of the CDR3 is 12 residues. Trimming pared 10 bases from V and 1 base from J, leaving 10 bases between. Germline CDR1 is ENHRY and CDR2 is SYGVKD. Tregs were sorted as CD4+CD25+CD127-/low cells. Constant-region reverse primers amplified full-length variable regions, followed by semi-nested Nested Universal Primer A PCR. TCRdb reprocessed the 5' RACE reads via MiXCR and lists one record per CDR3 protein. The sample lists more than 55,000 distinct CDR3 sequences, 26% occurring once. Sequences were obtained from tumor-infiltrating Tregs sorted from the breast tumor. The J gene is TRBJ1-1, the V gene TRBV10-3; TRBD1 is a possible D gene (6 bases). This TCR came from a female donor with breast cancer. DNA for the CDR3: TGTGCCACACAGGGTGGGAACACTGAAGCTTTCTTT. Encoded protein: CATQGGNTEAFF.